These 14 T cell receptor beta chains share one sample of origin, sequenced in a study of cytomegalovirus exposure and HLA in healthy donors. Method: immunoSEQ multiplex PCR; TCRdb's copy keeps in-frame clones and lacks some. Here the sample spans approximately 150,000 clones, around 90% being singletons. Sequencing input: PBMCs. These receptors were obtained from a man between 18 and 35 years old in good health and CMV-seropositive.

The J gene is TRBJ1-3, the V gene TRBV29-1; D unclear. The length of the CDR3 is 11 residues. Germline V gene data show CDR1 as SQVTM and CDR2 as ANQGSEA. V lost 5 bases and J 3 bases, leaving 5 bases between the germline ends. The CDR3 nucleotides read TGCAGCGTTCGGGTTGGAAACACCATATATTTT. This encodes CSVRVGNTIYF.

This clone was detected many times. The chain links TRBV30 to TRBJ2-3; no reliable D call. V was clipped by 2 bases and J by 0 bases, with 6 bases between them. Germline V lookup: CDR1 GTSNPN, CDR2 SVGIG (reference sequence). The CDR3 is 13 residues long. CDR3 protein: CAWSPFSTDTQYF. The CDR3 nucleotides are TGTGCCTGGAGTCCATTTAGCACAGATACGCAGTATTTT.

This chain connects TRBV5-1 to TRBJ2-2; D perhaps matches TRBD1 (6 bases). Germline V gene lookup returns CDR1 SGHRS and CDR2 YFSETQ. V lost 0 bases and J 9 bases, leaving 9 bases between the germline ends. This CDR3 is built from 13 residues. The CDR3 loop reads CASSLARGRELFF. The CDR3 DNA is TGCGCCAGCAGCTTGGCCAGGGGCCGGGAGCTGTTTTTT.

The V gene is TRBV7-2, the J gene TRBJ2-7; TRBD1 is a possible D gene (5 bases). Germline V gene data show CDR1 as SGHTA and CDR2 as FQGNSA. V was shortened by 3 bases and J by 6 bases, with 15 bases between the two germline ends. The CDR3 has 14 residues. The CDR3 DNA is TGTGCCAGCAGCTTCTCAGGGCGAGGATTCGAGCAGTACTTC. Translation gives CASSFSGRGFEQYF.

This clone has just a few counts. The chain employs TRBV4-2 and TRBJ2-7; D might be TRBD2 (7 bases). This CDR3 has 16 amino acids. V was cut by 2 bases and J by 2 bases, with 16 bases left in between. The germline V gene encodes CDR1 LGHNA and CDR2 YNFKEQ. For the CDR3, the DNA is TGTGCCAGCAGCCAAAACGGCGCGGGGGCCACCTACGAGCAGTACTTC. Its protein is CASSQNGAGATYEQYF.

The V call is TRBV4-1, the J call TRBJ2-7; 7 bases align to TRBD1. From germline, CDR1 is MGHRA and CDR2 YSYEKL. The V and J ends lost 1 base and 6 bases, in that order; junction bases with no gene match: 12. The CDR3 sequence is 16 residues long. The DNA for the CDR3 is TGCGCCAGCAGCCAAGCAGCCGGGACAGCTGTGCGCGAGCAGTACTTC. Translation gives CASSQAAGTAVREQYF.

The chain is built from TRBV7-2 and TRBJ2-7; 8 nucleotides match TRBD2. Trimming cost V 1 base and J 6 bases; bases outside gene matches: 5. This CDR3 spans 14 amino acids. In germline, CDR1 is SGHTA, CDR2 FQGNSA. CDR3 DNA: TGTGCCAGCAGCTTAGTTCGGGGGGGCCCCGAGCAGTACTTC. Its protein is CASSLVRGGPEQYF.

This clone occurred once. The V gene is TRBV2, the J gene TRBJ2-3; a possible D gene is TRBD1 (6 bases). In germline, CDR1 is SNHLY, CDR2 FYNNEI. The CDR3 loop spans 12 amino acids. Trimming removed 7 bases at V and 14 bases at J, with 19 bases between. CDR3: CASTKGVYPMYF. The CDR3 DNA reads TGTGCCAGCACCAAGGGGGTGTACCCCATGTATTTT. Variable domain in full (rest from reference TRBV2 and TRBJ2-3): EPEVTQTPSHQVTQMGQEVILRCVPISNHLYFYWYRQILGQKVEFLVSFYNNEISEKSEIFDDQFSVERPDGSNFTLKIRSTKLEDSAMYFCASTKGVYPMYFGPGTRLTVL.

The V and J genes are TRBV9 and TRBJ2-7; 7 bases agree with TRBD1. This CDR3 comprises 12 residues. The trim removed 3 bases at V and 10 bases at J, leaving 7 bases unmatched. CDR1 is SGDLS, CDR2 YYNGEE, per germline. For the CDR3, the DNA is TGTGCCAGCAGCGGCCTACAGGGGCTTCAGTACTTC. Translated, it gives CASSGLQGLQYF.

The rearrangement joins TRBV6-1 to TRBJ2-5; no clear D. Between the trimmed V and J ends, which lost 7 bases and 2 bases, there was a span of 8 bases. The germline V gene has CDR1 MNHNS and CDR2 SASEGT. CDR3 size: 12 residues. The DNA of the CDR3 is TGTGCCAGCACGAGGCGTCAAGAGACCCAGTACTTC. The encoded protein is CASTRRQETQYF.

V and J are TRBV6-5 and TRBJ1-5; D is ambiguous. Between the trimmed V and J ends, which lost 2 bases and 1 base, there was a span of 9 bases. The CDR3 is 15 residues long. Per the germline V gene, CDR1 is MNHEY and CDR2 is SVGAGI. CDR3 bases: TGTGCCAGCAGTTACGGGCCAACAAGCAATCAGCCCCAGCATTTT. Protein product: CASSYGPTSNQPQHF.

The chain uses TRBV30 and TRBJ2-1, with TRBD2 matching over 11 bases. Unmatched junction bases numbered 3, after V lost 1 base and J lost 4 bases. Germline V CDR1 and CDR2: GTSNPN, SVGIG (reference sequence). This CDR3 has 15 residues. The CDR3 loop is CAWSEIAGGYNEQFF. The CDR3 nucleotides are TGTGCCTGGAGTGAAATAGCGGGAGGGTACAATGAGCAGTTCTTC.

The chain carries TRBV18 and TRBJ1-2, with 9 bases matching TRBD1. V lost 5 bases to trimming and J lost 4 bases; unmatched junction nucleotides: 5. The CDR3 runs to 14 residues. Germline loops: CDR1 KGHSH, CDR2 LQKENI. The chain's CDR3 is CASSSLDRGYGYTF. The CDR3 nucleotides are TGTGCCAGCTCATCCTTGGACAGGGGCTATGGCTACACCTTC.

The rearrangement uses TRBV5-1 and TRBJ2-5; TRBD2 matches at 11 bases. The CDR3 is 16 residues long. Germline V gene sequence: CDR1 SGHRS, CDR2 YFSETQ. The V and J ends lost 2 bases and 2 bases, in that order; junction bases with no gene match: 5. The CDR3 loop reads CASSFLAGGSQETQYF. The DNA for the CDR3 is TGCGCCAGCAGCTTCCTAGCGGGGGGTTCACAAGAGACCCAGTACTTC.